Each of the 15 T cell receptor beta chains below was sequenced from the same sample in a study of early T cells in non-severe SARS-CoV-2 infection. One entry per CDR3 protein, called by TCRdb with MiXCR from the 5' RACE reads. The sample gives tens of thousands of distinct CDR3 sequences, roughly 10% of which show up once; roughly 7% is in the top ten. The sample was whole blood. The receptor source for this set is an adult who was a healthcare worker with PCR-confirmed SARS-CoV-2 infection or an uninfected control (not recorded which).

The chain joins TRBV7-9 to TRBJ2-7, with 8 bases that match TRBD1. The CDR3 is made up of 14 amino acids. Unmatched junction bases numbered 6, after V lost 5 bases and J lost 3 bases. CDR1 is SEHNR, CDR2 FQNEAQ, per germline (reference sequence). In DNA, the CDR3 is TGTGCCAGCAGCAAGACAGGGGTCGTCTACGAGCAGTACTTC. Its translation is CASSKTGVVYEQYF.

V is TRBV29-1 and J is TRBJ2-1; 7 nucleotides match TRBD1. Germline V gives CDR1 SQVTM, CDR2 ANQGSEA. The V and J ends lost 6 bases and 0 bases, in that order; junction bases with no gene match: 8. The CDR3 has 15 residues. CDR3 in DNA: TGCAGCGTCGTGGGACAGCCCTACTCCTACAATGAGCAGTTCTTC. This translates into CSVVGQPYSYNEQFF.

This clonotype is a singleton in its sample. The chain has TRBV5-1 and TRBJ2-1; D might be TRBD1 or TRBD2, each matching 5 bases. This CDR3 region has 16 residues. Germline V lookup: CDR1 SGHRS, CDR2 YFSETQ. Deletions cut 4 bases from V and 0 bases from J, with 14 bases between. CDR3 sequence: CASSGDPPRSYNEQFF. CDR3 DNA: TGCGCCAGCAGCGGGGACCCTCCGCGCTCCTACAATGAGCAGTTCTTC.

The J gene is TRBJ2-7, the V gene TRBV29-1, with TRBD2 identical over 9 bases. CDR1 is SQVTM and CDR2 is ANQGSEA in the germline V gene. With V trimmed by 3 bases and J by 2 bases, 2 bases remained unmatched. CDR3 length: 13 amino acids. The CDR3: CSVEASGAYEQYF. In DNA form, the CDR3 reads TGCAGCGTTGAGGCTAGCGGGGCCTACGAGCAGTACTTC.

This clonotype was recorded a few times. The chain combines TRBV27 with TRBJ2-6; TRBD2 is a possible D gene (5 bases). Germline-derived CDR1 and CDR2 are MNHEY and SMNVEV (reference sequence). V was clipped by 5 bases and J by 2 bases, with 16 bases between them. The length of the CDR3 is 17 residues. The CDR3 coding sequence is TGTGCCAGCAGTCCAGCCCCCGTGGGAGCTGGGGCCAACGTCCTGACTTTC. It translates to CASSPAPVGAGANVLTF.

This clonotype was counted only a few times. The chain links TRBV7-9 to TRBJ2-3, with 9 bases identical to TRBD1. The CDR3 is 15 residues long. Germline CDR1 reads SEHNR; CDR2 reads FQNEAQ (reference sequence). Trimming at V came to 1 base and at J to 6 bases, leaving 5 bases not matched to a gene. The CDR3 bases are TGTGCCAGCAGCTTAGGCGGGACAGGGTTCGATACGCAGTATTTT. Its translation is CASSLGGTGFDTQYF.

V and J are TRBV12-3 or TRBV12-4 and TRBJ2-2, with a possible D match to TRBD1 (5 bases). CDR3 length: 15 residues. V shed 3 bases and J shed 4 bases, with 12 bases lying between them. The CDR3 sequence: CASSFSDRGTGELFF. For the CDR3, the DNA is TGTGCCAGCAGTTTTTCAGACAGAGGCACCGGGGAGCTGTTTTTT.

J is TRBJ2-2 and V is TRBV10-3; D ambiguous. This CDR3 has 11 residues. V lost 5 bases and J lost 6, with 4 bases in between. CDR1 is ENHRY, CDR2 SYGVKD, per germline. The CDR3 DNA follows: TGTGCCATCAGTTCTGCCGGGGAGCTGTTTTTT. It specifies CAISSAGELFF.

This clonotype was counted between two and nine times. The CDR3 does not end in the conserved phenylalanine or tryptophan, so this is likely a read error. It is unclear where the CDR3 begins or ends on the DNA, so no DNA is shown, and the CDR3 is as TCRdb lists it. CDR3 amino acids: CASRPTASGKL. V and J are TRBV11-2 and TRBJ2-5; TRBD2 is taken as the D call from the table, unchecked against the DNA. The CDR3 is 11 residues long, counting both termini. Germline V CDR1 and CDR2: SGHAT, FQNNGV.

This clonotype turned up a few times. The J gene is TRBJ1-4, the V gene TRBV5-1; unclear D gene. From germline, CDR1 is SGHRS and CDR2 YFSETQ. V lost 2 bases and J 0 bases, leaving 8 bases between the germline ends. This CDR3 spans 15 amino acids. CDR3 sequence (DNA): TGCGCCAGCAGCTTCGGGGATTCAACTAATGAAAAACTGTTTTTT. Protein product: CASSFGDSTNEKLFF.

The chain joins TRBV5-4 to TRBJ1-1, with a tentative D call TRBD1 (6 bases). The CDR3 loop spans 14 amino acids. The V end was cut by 4 bases, the J end by 4 bases, with 14 bases between. Germline V gene sequence: CDR1 SGHNT, CDR2 YYREEE (reference sequence). The CDR3 DNA is TGTGCCAGCAGCACGAGAGGGGGGGCCACTGAAGCTTTCTTT. This codes for CASSTRGGATEAFF.

About this clonotype itself: The germline gene is not matched at one end of the junction; a read error may be the cause. The chain employs TRBV7-7 and TRBJ2-5, with D perhaps given as TRBD1 or TRBD2 (5 bases each). From germline, CDR1 is SSHAT and CDR2 FNYEAQ (reference sequence). This CDR3 has 14 amino acids. The CDR3 reads CASSPSGAEETQYF. Written as DNA, the CDR3 is TGTGCTAGCAGCCCTTCCGGGGCGGAAGAGACCCAGTACTTC.

This clonotype occurred many times. The V call is TRBV5-1, the J call TRBJ2-5, with D tentatively TRBD2 (5 bases). Per germline, CDR1 SGHRS and CDR2 YFSETQ. The CDR3 covers 14 residues. Trimming removed 4 bases from V and 2 bases from J, with 12 bases in between. The CDR3, as DNA: TGCGCCAGCAGCAGGGAGCGGCCACAAGAGACCCAGTACTTC. Amino acids: CASSRERPQETQYF.

The V gene is TRBV14, the J gene TRBJ2-7; 10 bases map to TRBD2. The CDR3 sequence is 19 residues long. Trimming removed 0 bases from V and 3 bases from J; junction bases left unmatched: 14. Germline V lookup: CDR1 SGHDN, CDR2 FVKESK. In DNA, the CDR3 is TGTGCCAGCAGCCAAGATGGCTTAGCGGGAGGCCCTTGGGGCTACGAGCAGTACTTC. Translation: CASSQDGLAGGPWGYEQYF.

This clonotype was recorded at least ten times. V is TRBV7-9 and J is TRBJ1-4, with no clear D. The CDR3 consists of 12 residues. Germline values: CDR1 SEHNR, CDR2 FQNEAQ (reference sequence). V was cut by 6 bases and J by 4 bases, with 6 bases left in between. Written as DNA, the CDR3 is TGTGCCAGCAGTTCTCGTAATGAAAAACTGTTTTTT. It translates to CASSSRNEKLFF.